This TCR beta chain emerged from a study of T-cell reconstitution after alpha-beta-depleted transplantation in children. Concerning this clonotype itself: Antigen unknown.

The V gene end was trimmed by 6 bases and the J gene end by 4 bases; junction bases not matched to a gene: 9. This CDR3 comprises 16 residues. Germline values: CDR1 MNHEY, CDR2 SVGEGT. General observations from the study: Where alpha-beta T cells came from about two months after transplant was reportedly several hundred expanded graft clones. At the one-year point after transplant, T-cell counts and TCRbeta diversity were found to come mostly from T cells that had been newly produced. Surviving recipient cells, namely T cells and thymic progenitors, were the source of high day-60 TCRbeta diversity in some patients.

During its preparation, the TCRbeta library received unique molecular identifiers. A single record per CDR3 protein comes from TCRdb applying MiXCR to the PCR reads. This table holds more than 40,000 distinct CDR3 sequences, roughly 8.7% found once. Sequences were derived from PBMCs, mostly from graft donor cells, sampled 60 days after TCRalphabeta/CD19-depleted stem cell transplant. The gene calls are TRBV6-2 or TRBV6-3 and TRBJ1-2; 12 bases are a match to TRBD1. The clonotype comes from a male patient aged 2-15 years who had a stem cell transplant for chronic granulomatous disease, so the T cells may come from the graft donor. The CDR3 coding sequence is TGTGCCAGCAGCTCCGCCGGGACAGGGGGCTTCTATGGCTACACCTTC. This sequence encodes CASSSAGTGGFYGYTF.